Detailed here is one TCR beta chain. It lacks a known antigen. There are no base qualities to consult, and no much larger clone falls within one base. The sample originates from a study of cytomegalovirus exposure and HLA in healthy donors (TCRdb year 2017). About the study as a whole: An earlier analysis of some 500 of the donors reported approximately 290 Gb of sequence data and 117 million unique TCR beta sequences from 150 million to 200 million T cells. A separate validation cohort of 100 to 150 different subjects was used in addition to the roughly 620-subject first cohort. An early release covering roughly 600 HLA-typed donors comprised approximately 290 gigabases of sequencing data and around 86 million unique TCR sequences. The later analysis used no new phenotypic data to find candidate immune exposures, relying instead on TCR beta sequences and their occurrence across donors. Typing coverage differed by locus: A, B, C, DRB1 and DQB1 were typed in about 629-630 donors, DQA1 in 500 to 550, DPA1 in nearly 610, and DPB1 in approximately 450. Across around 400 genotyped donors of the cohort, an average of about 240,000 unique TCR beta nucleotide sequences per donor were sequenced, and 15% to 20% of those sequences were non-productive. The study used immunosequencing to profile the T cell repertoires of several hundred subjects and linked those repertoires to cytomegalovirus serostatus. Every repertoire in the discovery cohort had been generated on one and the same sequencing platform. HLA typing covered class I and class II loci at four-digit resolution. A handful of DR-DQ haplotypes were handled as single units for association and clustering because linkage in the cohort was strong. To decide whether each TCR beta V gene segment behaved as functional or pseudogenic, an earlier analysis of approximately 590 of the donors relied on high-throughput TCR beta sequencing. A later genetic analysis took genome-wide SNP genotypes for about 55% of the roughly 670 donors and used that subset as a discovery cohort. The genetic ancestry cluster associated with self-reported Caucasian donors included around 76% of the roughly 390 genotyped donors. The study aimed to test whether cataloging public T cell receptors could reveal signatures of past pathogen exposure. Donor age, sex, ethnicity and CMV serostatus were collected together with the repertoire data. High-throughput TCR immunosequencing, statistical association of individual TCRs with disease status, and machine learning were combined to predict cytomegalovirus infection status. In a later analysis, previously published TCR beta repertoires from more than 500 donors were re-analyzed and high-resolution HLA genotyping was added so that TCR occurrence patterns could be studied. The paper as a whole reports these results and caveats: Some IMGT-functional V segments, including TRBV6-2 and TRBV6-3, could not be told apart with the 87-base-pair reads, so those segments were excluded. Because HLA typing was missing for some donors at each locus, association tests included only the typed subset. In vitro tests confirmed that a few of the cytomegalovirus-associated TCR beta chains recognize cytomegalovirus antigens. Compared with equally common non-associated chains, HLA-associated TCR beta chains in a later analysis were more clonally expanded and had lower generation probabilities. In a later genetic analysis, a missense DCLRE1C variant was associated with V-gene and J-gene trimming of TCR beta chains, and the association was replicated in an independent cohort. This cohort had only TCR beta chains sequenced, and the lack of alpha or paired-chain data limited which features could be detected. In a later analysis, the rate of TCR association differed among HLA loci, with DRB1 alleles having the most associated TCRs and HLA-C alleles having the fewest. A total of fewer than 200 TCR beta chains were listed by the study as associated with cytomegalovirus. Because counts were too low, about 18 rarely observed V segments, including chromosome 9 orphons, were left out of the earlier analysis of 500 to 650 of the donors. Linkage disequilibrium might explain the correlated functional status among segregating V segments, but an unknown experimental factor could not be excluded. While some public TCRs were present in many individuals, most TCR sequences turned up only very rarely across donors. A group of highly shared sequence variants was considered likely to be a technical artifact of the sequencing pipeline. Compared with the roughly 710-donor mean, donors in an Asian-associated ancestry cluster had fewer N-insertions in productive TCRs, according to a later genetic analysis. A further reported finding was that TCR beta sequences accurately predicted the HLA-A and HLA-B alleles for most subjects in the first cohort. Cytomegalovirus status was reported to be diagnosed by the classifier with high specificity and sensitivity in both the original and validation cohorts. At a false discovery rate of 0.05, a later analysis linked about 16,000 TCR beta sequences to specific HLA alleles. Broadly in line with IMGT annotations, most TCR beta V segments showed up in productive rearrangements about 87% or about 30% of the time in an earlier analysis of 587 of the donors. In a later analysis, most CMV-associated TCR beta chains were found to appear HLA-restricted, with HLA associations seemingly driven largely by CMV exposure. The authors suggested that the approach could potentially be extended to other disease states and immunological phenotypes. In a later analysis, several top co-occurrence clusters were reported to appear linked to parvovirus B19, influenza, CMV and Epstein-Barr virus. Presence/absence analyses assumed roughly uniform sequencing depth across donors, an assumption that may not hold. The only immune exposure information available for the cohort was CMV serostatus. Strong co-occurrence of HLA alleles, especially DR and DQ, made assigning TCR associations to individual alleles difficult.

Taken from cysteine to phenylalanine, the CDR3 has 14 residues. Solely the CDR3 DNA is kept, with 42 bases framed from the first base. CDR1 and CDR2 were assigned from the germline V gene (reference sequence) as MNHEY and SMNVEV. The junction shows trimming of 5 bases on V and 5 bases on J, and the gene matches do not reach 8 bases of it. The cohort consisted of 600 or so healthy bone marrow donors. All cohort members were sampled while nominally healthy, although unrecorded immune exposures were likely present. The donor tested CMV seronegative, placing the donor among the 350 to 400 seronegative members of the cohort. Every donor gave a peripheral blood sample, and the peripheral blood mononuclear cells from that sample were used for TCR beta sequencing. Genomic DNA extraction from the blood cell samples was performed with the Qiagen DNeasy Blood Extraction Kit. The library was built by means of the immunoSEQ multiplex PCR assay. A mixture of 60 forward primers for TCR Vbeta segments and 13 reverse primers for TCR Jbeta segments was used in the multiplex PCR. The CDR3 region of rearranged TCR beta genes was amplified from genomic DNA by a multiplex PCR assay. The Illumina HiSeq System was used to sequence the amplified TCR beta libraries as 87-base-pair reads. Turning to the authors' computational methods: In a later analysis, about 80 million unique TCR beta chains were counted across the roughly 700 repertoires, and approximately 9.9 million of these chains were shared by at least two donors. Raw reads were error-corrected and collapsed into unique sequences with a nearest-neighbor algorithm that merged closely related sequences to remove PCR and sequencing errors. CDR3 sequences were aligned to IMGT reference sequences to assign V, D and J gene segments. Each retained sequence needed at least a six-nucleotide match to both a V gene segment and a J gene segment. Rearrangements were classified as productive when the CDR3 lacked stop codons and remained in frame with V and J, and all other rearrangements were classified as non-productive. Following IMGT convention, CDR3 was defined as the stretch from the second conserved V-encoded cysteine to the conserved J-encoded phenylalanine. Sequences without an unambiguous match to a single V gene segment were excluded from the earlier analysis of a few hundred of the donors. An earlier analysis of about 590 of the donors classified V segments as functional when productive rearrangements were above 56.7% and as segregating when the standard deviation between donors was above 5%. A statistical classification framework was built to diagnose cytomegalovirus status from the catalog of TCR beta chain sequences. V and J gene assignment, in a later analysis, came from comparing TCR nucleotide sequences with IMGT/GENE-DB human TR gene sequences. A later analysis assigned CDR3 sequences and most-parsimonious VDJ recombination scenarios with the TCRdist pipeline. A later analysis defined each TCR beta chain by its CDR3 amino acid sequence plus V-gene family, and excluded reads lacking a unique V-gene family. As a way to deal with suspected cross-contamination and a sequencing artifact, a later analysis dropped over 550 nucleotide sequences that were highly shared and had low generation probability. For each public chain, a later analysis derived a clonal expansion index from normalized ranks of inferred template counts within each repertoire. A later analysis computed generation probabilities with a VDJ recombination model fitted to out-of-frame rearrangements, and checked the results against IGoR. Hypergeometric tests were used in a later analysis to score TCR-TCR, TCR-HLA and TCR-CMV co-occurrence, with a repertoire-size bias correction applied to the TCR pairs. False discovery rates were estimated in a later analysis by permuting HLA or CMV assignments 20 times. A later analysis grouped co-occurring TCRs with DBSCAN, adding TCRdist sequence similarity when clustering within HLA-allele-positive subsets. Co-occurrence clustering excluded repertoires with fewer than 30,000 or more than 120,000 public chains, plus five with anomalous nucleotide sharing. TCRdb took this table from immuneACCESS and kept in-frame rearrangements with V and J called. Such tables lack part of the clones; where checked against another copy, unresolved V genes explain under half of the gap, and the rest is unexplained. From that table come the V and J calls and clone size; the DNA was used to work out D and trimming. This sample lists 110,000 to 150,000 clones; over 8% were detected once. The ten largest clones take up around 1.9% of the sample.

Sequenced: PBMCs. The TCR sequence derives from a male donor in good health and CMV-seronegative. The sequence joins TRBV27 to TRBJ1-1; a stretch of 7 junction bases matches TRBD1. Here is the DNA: TGTGCCAGCAGTCAAAGACAGGGAGTGACTGAAGCTTTCTTT. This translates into CASSQRQGVTEAFF.